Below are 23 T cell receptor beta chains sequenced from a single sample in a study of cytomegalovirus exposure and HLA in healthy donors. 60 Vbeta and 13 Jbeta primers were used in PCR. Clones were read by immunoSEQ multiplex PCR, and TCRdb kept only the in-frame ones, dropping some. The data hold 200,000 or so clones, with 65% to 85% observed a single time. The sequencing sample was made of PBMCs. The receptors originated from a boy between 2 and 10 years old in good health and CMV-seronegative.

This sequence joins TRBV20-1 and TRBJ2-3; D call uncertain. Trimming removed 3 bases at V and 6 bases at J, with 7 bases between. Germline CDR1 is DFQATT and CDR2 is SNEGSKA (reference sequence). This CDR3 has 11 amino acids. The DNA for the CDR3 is TGCAGTGCTAGCTTCGGGGATACGCAGTATTTT. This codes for CSASFGDTQYF.

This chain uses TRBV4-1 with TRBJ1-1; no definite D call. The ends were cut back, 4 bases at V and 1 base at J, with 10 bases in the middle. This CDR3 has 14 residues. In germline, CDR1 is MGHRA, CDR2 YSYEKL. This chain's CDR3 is CASSPWSENTEAFF. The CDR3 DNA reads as TGCGCCAGCAGCCCTTGGTCAGAGAACACTGAAGCTTTCTTT.

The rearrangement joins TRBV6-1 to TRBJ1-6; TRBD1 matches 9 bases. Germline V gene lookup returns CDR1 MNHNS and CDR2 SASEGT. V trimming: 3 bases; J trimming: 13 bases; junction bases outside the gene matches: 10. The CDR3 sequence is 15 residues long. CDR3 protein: CASSDGDRDVQPLHF. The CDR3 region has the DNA TGTGCCAGCAGTGACGGGGACAGGGACGTCCAGCCCCTCCACTTT.

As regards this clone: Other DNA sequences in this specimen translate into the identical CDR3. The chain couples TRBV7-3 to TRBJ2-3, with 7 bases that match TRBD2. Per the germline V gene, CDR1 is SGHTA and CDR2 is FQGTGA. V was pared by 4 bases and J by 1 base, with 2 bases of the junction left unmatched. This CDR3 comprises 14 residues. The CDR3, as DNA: TGTGCCAGCAGCTCTAGCGGTGGCACAGATACGCAGTATTTT. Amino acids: CASSSSGGTDTQYF.

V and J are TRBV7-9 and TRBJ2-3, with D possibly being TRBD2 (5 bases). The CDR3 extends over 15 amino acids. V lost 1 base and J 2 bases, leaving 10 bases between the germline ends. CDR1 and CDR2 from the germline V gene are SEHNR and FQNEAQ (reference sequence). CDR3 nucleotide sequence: TGTGCCAGCAGCTTAGAAGGAGGTGACACAGATACGCAGTATTTT. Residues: CASSLEGGDTDTQYF.

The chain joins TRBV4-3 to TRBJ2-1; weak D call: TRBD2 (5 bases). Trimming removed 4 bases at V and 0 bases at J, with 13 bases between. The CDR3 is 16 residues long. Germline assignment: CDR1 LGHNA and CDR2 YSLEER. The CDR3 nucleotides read TGCGCCAGCAGCCTGAGGAGCGGAAGCTCCTACAATGAGCAGTTCTTC. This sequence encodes CASSLRSGSSYNEQFF.

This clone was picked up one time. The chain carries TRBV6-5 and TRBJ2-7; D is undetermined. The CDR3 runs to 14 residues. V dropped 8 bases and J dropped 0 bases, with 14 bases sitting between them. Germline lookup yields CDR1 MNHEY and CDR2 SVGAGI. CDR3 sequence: CASRPFTSSYEQYF. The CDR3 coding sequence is TGTGCCAGCCGTCCCTTCACAAGCTCCTACGAGCAGTACTTC.

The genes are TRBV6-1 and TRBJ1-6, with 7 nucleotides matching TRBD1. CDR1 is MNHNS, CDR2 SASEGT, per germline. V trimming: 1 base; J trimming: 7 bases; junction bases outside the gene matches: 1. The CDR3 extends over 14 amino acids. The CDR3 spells CASSEGTGNSPLHF. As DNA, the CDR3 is TGTGCCAGCAGTGAAGGGACAGGCAATTCACCCCTCCACTTT.

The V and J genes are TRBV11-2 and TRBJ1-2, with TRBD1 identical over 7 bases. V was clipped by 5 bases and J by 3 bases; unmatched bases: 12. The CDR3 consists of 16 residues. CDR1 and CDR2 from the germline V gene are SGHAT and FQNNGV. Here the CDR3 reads CASSPRQGSFHYGYTF. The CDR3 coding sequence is TGTGCCAGCAGCCCACGACAGGGCAGTTTTCACTATGGCTACACCTTC.

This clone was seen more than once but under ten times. The CDR3 loop is CASSLVGSGGAPEQYF. The CDR3 nucleotides read TGTGCCAGCAGCTTAGTGGGTAGCGGGGGGGCACCCGAGCAGTACTTC. This sequence joins TRBV11-2 and TRBJ2-5; TRBD2 matches 11 bases. The J call is in doubt because the DNA end fits TRBJ2-7 better. Germline CDR1 SGHAT, CDR2 FQNNGV. CDR3 length: 16 residues.

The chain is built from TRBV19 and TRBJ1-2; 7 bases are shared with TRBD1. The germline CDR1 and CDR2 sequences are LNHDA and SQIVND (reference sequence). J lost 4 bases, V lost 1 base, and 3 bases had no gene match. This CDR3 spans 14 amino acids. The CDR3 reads CASSIAGQFYGYTF. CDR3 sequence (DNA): TGTGCCAGTAGTATAGCGGGACAGTTCTATGGCTACACCTTC.

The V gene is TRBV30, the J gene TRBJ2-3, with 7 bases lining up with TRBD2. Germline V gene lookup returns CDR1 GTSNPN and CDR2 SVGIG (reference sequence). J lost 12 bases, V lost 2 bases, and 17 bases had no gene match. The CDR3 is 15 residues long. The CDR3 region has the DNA TGTGCCTGGAGTACCGTTTCCCGGGACTACCCTATACAGTATTTT. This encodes CAWSTVSRDYPIQYF. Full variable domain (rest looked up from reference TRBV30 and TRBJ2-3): SQTIHQWPATLVQPVGSPLSLECTVEGTSNPNLYWYRQAAGRGLQLLFYSVGIGQISSEVPQNLSASRPQDRQFILSSKKLLLSDSGFYLCAWSTVSRDYPIQYFGPGTRLTVL.

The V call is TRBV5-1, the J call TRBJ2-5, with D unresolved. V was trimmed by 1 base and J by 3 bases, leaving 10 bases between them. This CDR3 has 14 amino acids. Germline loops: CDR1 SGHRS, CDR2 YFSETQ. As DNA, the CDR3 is TGCGCCAGCAGCTTGATGACTGTCGAAGAGACCCAGTACTTC. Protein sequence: CASSLMTVEETQYF.

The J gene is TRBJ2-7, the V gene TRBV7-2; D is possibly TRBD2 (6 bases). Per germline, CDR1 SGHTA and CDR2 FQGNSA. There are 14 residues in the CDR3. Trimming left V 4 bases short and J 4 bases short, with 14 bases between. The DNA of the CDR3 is TGTGCCAGCAGCTGGCTTGTGGGGGGATACGAGCAGTACTTC. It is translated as CASSWLVGGYEQYF. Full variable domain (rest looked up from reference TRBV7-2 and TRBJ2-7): GAGVSQSPSNKVTEKGKDVELRCDPISGHTALYWYRQSLGQGLEFLIYFQGNSAPDKSGLPSDRFSAERTGGSVSTLTIQRTQQEDSAVYLCASSWLVGGYEQYFGPGTRLTVT.

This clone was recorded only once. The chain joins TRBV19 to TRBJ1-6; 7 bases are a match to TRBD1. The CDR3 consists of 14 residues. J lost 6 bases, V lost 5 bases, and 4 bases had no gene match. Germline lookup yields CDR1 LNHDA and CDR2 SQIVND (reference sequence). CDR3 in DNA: TGTGCCAGTAGTCAGGACAGGTTTAATTCACCCCTCCACTTT. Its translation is CASSQDRFNSPLHF.

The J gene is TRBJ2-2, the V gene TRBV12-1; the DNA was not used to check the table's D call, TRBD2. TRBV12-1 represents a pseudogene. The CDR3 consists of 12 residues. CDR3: CASSGGTGELFF. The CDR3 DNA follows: TGTGCCAGCAGCGGGGGGACCGGGGAGCTGTTTTTT.

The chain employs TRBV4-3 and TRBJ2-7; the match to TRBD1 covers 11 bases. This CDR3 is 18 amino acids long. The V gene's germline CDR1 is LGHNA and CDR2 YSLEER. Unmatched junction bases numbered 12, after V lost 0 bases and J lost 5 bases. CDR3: CASSQEPKEGGQGDEQYF. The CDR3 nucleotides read TGCGCCAGCAGCCAAGAGCCCAAGGAGGGGGGACAGGGGGACGAGCAGTACTTC.

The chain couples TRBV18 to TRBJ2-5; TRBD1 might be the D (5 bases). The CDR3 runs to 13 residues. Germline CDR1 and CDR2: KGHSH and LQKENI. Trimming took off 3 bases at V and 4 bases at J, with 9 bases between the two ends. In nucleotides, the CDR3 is TGTGCCAGCTCACCGGGGCTTACAGAGACCCAGTACTTC. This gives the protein CASSPGLTETQYF.

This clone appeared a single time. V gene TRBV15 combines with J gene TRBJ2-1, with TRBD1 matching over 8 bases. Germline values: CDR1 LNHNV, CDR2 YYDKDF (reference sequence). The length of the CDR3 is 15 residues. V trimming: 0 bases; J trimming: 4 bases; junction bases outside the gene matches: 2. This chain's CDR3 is CATSRDHRGYNEQFF. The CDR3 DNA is TGTGCCACCAGCAGAGATCACAGGGGGTACAATGAGCAGTTCTTC.

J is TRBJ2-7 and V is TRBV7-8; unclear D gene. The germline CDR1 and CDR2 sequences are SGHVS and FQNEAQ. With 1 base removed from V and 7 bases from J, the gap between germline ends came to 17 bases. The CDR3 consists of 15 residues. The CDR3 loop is CASSLVPYEAGEQYF. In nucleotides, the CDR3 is TGTGCCAGCAGCTTAGTCCCCTACGAGGCTGGGGAGCAGTACTTC.

CDR3 in amino acids: CSVVPRDTEAFF. The CDR3 DNA reads as TGCAGCGTTGTGCCCAGGGACACTGAAGCTTTCTTT. The V gene is TRBV29-1, the J gene TRBJ1-1, with D perhaps matching TRBD1 (5 bases). From germline, CDR1 is SQVTM and CDR2 ANQGSEA. The CDR3 loop spans 12 amino acids. V was cut by 4 bases and J by 3 bases, with 9 bases left in between.

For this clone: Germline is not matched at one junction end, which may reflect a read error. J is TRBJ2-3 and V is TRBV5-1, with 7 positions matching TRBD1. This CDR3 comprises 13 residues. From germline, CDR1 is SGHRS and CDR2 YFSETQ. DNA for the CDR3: TGCGCCAGCACCACAACAGGGGAAGATACGCGGTATTTT. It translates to CASTTTGEDTRYF.

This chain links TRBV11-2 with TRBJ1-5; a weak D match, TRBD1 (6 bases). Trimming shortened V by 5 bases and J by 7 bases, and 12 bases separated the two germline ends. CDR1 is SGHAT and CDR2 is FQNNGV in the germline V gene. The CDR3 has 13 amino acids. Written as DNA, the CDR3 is TGTGCCAGCAGCCCTAAGACAGGACAGCCCCAGCATTTT. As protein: CASSPKTGQPQHF.